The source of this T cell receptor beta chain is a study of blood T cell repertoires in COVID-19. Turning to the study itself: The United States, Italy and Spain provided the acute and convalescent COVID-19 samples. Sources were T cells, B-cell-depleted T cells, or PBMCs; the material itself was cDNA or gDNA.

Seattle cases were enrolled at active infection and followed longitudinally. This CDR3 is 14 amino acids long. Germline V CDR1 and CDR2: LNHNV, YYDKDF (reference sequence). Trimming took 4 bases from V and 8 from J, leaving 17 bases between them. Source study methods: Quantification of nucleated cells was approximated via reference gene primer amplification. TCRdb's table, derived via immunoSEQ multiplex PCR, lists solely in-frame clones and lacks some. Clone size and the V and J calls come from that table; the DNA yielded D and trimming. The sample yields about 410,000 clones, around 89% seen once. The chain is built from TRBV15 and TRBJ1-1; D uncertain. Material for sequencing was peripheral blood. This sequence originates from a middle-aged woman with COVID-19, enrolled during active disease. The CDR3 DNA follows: TGTGCCACCAGCATTATAACGGGAGAACCGGAAGCTTTCTTT. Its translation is CATSIITGEPEAFF.